This T cell receptor beta chain was documented in a study of T cell changes during pregnancy in multiple sclerosis. Repertoires were generated with immunoSEQ multiplex PCR, while TCRdb's copy carries only in-frame clones and drops some. The sample includes under 65,000 clones, around nine tenths of them seen just once. CDR3 length: 18 residues. CDR1 and CDR2 from the germline V gene are SGDLS and YYNGEE. The V and J ends lost 3 bases and 6 bases, in that order; junction bases with no gene match: 11. The rearrangement joins TRBV9 to TRBJ2-3; 15 bases map to TRBD2. The TCR comes from a female donor in good health, enrolled as a control in a pregnancy study. The specimen was peripheral blood, collected in the first trimester of pregnancy. In nucleotides, the CDR3 is TGTGCCAGCAGCGCGCCGGGACTAGCGGGAGGAGGCTTGGATACGCAGTATTTT. It specifies CASSAPGLAGGGLDTQYF.